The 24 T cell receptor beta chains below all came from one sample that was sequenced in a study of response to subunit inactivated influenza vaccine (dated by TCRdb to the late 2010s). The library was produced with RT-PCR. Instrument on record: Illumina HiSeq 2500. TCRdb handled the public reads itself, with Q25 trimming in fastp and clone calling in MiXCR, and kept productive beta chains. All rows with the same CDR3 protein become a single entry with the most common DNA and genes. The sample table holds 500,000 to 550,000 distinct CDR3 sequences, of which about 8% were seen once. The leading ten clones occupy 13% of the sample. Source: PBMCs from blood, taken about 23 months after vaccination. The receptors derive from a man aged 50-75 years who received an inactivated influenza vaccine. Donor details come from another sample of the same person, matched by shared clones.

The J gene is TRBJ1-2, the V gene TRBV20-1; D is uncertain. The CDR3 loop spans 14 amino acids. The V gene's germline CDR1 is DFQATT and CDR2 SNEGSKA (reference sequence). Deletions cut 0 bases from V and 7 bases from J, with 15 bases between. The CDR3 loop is CSARDQTGLVGYTF. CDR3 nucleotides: TGCAGTGCTAGAGATCAAACGGGTTTGGTTGGCTACACCTTC.

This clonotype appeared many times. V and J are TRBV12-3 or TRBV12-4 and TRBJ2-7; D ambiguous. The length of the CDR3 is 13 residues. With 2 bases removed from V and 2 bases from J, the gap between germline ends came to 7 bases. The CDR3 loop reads CASSLRQAYEQYF. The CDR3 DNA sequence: TGTGCCAGCAGTTTAAGGCAGGCCTACGAGCAGTACTTC.

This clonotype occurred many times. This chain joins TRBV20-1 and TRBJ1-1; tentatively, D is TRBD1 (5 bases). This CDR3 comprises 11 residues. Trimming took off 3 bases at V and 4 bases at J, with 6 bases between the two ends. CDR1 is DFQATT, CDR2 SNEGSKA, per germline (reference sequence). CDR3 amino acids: CSARQGTEAFF. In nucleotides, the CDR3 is TGCAGTGCTAGGCAGGGCACTGAAGCTTTCTTT.

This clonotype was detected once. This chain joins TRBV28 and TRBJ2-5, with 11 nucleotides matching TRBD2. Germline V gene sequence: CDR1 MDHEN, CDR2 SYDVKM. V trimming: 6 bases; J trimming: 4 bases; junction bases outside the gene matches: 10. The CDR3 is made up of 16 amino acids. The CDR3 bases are TGTGCCAGCAGGTCCGATAGCGGGAGGGTACTAGAGACCCAGTACTTC. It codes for CASRSDSGRVLETQYF.

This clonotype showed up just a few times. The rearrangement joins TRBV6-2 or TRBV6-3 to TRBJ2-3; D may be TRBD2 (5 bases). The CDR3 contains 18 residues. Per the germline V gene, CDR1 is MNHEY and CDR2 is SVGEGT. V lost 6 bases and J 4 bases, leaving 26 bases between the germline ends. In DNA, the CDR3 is TGTGCCAGCAGCTTTAGGCGATGGAGGATTGAGGATGCAGATACGCAGTATTTT. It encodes CASSFRRWRIEDADTQYF.

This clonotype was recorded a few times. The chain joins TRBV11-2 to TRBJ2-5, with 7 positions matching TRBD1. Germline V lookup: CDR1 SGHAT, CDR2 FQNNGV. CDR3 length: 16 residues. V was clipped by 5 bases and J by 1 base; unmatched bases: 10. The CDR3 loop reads CASSRHARQGQETQYF. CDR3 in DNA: TGTGCCAGCAGCCGGCACGCAAGACAGGGCCAAGAGACCCAGTACTTC.

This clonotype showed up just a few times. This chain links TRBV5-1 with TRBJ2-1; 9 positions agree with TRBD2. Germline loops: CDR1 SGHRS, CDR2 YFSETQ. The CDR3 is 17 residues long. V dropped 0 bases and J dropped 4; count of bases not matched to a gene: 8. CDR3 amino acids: CASSLAFGLAPYNEQFF. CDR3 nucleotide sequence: TGCGCCAGCAGCTTGGCCTTCGGACTAGCGCCTTACAATGAGCAGTTCTTC.

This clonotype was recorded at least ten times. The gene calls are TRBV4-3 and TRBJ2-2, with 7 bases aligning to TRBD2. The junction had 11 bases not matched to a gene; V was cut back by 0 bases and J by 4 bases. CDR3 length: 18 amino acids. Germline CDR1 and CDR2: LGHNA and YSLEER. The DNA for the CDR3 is TGCGCCAGCAGCCAAGATTGGTCTAGCGGTGTTGGCACCGGGGAGCTGTTTTTT. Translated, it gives CASSQDWSSGVGTGELFF.

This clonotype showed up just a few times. CDR3 in amino acids: CSATLAGARNIQYF. The CDR3 region has the DNA TGCAGTGCTACACTAGCGGGAGCTCGAAACATTCAGTACTTC. This chain connects TRBV20-1 to TRBJ2-4; 11 positions match TRBD2. The CDR3 spans 14 residues. After removal of 4 bases from V and 6 bases from J, the junction contained 5 bases not matched to a gene. Germline V gives CDR1 DFQATT, CDR2 SNEGSKA (reference sequence).

As DNA, the CDR3 is TGTGCCAGCAGCGTTAGCGGGAGTAATGCTGGGGCCAACGTCCTGACTTTC. Residues: CASSVSGSNAGANVLTF. V usage is TRBV9 and J usage is TRBJ2-6, with TRBD2 identical over 9 bases. This CDR3 spans 17 amino acids. Germline V gene sequence: CDR1 SGDLS, CDR2 YYNGEE. After removal of 2 bases from V and 2 bases from J, the junction contained 5 bases not matched to a gene.

The CDR3 sequence is CASSLAGIGTEAFF. CDR3 coding DNA: TGTGCCAGCAGCTTAGCAGGGATAGGCACTGAAGCTTTCTTT. The V call is TRBV7-2, the J call TRBJ1-1; no clear D gene. The CDR3 sequence is 14 residues long. V shed 0 bases and J shed 4 bases, with 9 bases lying between them. Germline-derived CDR1 and CDR2 are SGHTA and FQGNSA.

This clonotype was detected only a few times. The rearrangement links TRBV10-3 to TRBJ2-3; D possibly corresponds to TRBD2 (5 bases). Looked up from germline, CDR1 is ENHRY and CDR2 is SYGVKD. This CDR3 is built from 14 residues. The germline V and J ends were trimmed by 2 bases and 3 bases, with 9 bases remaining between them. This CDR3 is CAISEGGYTDTQYF. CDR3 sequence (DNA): TGTGCCATCAGTGAGGGCGGGTATACAGATACGCAGTATTTT.

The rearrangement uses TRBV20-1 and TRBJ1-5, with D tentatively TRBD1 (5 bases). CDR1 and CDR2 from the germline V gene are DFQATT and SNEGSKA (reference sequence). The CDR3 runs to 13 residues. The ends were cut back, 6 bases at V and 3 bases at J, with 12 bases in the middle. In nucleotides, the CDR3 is TGCAGTGCCCAACAGGAGACCAATCAGCCCCAGCATTTT. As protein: CSAQQETNQPQHF.

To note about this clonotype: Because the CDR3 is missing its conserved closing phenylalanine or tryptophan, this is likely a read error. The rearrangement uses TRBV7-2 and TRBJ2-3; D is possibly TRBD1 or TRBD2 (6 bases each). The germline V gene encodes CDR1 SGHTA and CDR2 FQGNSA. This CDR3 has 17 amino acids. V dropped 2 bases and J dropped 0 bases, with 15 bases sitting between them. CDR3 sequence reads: CASSLRVGGPSTDTQYS. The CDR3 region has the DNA TGTGCCAGCAGCTTACGAGTGGGGGGCCCTAGCACAGATACGCAGTATTCT.

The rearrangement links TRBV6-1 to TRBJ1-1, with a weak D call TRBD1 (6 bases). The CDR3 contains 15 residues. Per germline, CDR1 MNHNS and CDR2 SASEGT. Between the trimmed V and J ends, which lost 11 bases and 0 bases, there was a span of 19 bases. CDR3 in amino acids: CAARDTSLMNTEAFF. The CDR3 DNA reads TGTGCCGCCCGGGACACGTCCCTAATGAACACTGAAGCTTTCTTT.

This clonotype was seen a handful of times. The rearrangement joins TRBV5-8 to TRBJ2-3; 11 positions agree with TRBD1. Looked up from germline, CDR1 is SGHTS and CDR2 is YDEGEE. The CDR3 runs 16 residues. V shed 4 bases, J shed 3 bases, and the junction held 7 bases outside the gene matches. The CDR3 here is CASSPWTGGATDTQYF. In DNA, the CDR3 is TGTGCCAGCAGCCCCTGGACAGGGGGCGCAACAGATACGCAGTATTTT. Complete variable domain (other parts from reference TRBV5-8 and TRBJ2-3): EAGVTQSPTHLIKTRGQQATLRCSPISGHTSVYWYQQALGLGLQFLLWYDEGEERNRGNFPPRFSGRQFPNYSSELNVNALELEDSALYLCASSPWTGGATDTQYFGPGTRLTVL.

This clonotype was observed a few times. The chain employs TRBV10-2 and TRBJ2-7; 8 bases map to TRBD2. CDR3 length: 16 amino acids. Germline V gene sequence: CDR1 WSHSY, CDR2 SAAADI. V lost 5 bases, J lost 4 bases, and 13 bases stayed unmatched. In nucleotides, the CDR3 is TGCGCCAGCAGTCGTAGTCCCGGTGGACTAGCTTACGAGCAGTACTTC. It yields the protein CASSRSPGGLAYEQYF.

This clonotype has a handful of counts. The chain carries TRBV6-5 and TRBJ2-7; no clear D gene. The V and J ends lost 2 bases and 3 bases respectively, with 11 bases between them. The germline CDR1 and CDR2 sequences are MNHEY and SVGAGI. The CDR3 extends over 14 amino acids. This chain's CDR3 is CASSYLGDSYEQYF. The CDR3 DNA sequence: TGTGCCAGCAGTTACCTAGGAGATAGCTACGAGCAGTACTTC.

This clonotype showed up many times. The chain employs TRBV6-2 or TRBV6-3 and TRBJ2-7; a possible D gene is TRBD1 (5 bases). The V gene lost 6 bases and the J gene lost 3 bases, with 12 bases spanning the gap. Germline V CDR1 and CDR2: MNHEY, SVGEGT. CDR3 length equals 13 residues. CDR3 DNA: TGTGCCAGCAGGCTATCCCAGGGCTACGAGCAGTACTTC. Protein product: CASRLSQGYEQYF.

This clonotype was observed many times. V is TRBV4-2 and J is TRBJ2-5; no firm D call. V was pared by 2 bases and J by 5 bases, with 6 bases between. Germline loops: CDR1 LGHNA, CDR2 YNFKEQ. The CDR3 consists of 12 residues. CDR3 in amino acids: CASSQPGETQYF. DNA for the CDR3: TGTGCCAGCAGCCAACCCGGGGAGACCCAGTACTTC.

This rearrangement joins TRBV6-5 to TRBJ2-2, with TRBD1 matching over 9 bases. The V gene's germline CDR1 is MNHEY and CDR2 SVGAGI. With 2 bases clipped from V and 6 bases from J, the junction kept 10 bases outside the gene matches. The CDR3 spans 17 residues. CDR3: CASSYDKNRGPSGELFF. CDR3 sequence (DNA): TGTGCCAGCAGTTACGACAAAAACAGGGGGCCGTCCGGGGAGCTGTTTTTT.

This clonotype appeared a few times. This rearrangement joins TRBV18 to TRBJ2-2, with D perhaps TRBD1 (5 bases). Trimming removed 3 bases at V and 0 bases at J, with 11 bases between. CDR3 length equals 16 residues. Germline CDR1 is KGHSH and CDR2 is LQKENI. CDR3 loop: CASSPLKGSNTGELFF. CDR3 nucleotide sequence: TGTGCCAGCTCACCCTTGAAGGGGTCGAACACCGGGGAGCTGTTTTTT. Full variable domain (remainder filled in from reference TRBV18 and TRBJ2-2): NAGVMQNPRHLVRRRGQEARLRCSPMKGHSHVYWYRQLPEEGLKFMVYLQKENIIDESGMPKERFSAEFPKEGPSILRIQQVVRGDSAAYFCASSPLKGSNTGELFFGEGSRLTVL.

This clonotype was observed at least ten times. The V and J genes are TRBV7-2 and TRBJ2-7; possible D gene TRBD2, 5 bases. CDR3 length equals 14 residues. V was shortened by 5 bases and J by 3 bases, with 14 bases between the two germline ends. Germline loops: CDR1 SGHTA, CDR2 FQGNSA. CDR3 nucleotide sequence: TGTGCCAGCAGCCCATGGACGGGGATCTACGAGCAGTACTTC. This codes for CASSPWTGIYEQYF.

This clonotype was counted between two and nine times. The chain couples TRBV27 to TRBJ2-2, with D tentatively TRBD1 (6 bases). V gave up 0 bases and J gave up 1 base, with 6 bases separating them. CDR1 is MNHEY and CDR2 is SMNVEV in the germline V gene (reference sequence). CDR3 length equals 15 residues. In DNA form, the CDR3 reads TGTGCCAGCAGTTTATCGACAGGGAACACCGGGGAGCTGTTTTTT. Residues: CASSLSTGNTGELFF.